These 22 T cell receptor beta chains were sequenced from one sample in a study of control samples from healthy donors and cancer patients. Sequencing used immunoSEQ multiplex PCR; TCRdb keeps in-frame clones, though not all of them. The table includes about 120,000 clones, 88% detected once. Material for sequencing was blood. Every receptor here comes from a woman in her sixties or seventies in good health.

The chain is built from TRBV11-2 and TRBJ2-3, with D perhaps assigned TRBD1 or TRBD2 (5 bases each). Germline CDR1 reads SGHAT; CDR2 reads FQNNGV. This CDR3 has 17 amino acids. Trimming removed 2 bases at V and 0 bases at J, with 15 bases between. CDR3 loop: CASSLHPGTYSTDTQYF. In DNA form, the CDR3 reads TGTGCCAGCAGCTTACATCCCGGGACCTATAGCACAGATACGCAGTATTTT.

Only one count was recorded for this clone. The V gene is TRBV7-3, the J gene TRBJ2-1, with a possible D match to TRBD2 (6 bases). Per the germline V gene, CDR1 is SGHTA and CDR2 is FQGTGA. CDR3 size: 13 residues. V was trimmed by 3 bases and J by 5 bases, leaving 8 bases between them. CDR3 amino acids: CASSLTGDNEQFF. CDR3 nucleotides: TGTGCCAGCAGCTTGACGGGGGACAATGAGCAGTTCTTC.

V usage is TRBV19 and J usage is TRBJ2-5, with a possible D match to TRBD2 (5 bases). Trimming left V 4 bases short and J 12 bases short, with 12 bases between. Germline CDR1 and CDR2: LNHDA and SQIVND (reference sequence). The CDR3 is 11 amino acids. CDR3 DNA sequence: TGTGCCAGTAGTACCGCCGGGATAGAGTACTTC. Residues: CASSTAGIEYF.

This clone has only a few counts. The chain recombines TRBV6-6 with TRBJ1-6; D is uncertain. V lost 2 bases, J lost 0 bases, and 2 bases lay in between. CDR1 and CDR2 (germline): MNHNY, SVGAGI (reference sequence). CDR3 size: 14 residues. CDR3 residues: CASSYSSYNSPLHF. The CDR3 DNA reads TGTGCCAGCAGTTACAGCTCCTATAATTCACCCCTCCACTTT.

DNA for the CDR3: TGCGCCAGCGCCTCGCTTGTCCGACGTCTTGAGGGCCAAGAGACCCAGTACTTC. Its protein product is CASASLVRRLEGQETQYF. The V gene is TRBV4-1, the J gene TRBJ2-5; maybe TRBD2 (5 bases). The V end lost 8 bases, the J end lost 1 base, and 26 bases lay between the germline ends. The CDR3 is 18 amino acids. Germline loops: CDR1 MGHRA, CDR2 YSYEKL.

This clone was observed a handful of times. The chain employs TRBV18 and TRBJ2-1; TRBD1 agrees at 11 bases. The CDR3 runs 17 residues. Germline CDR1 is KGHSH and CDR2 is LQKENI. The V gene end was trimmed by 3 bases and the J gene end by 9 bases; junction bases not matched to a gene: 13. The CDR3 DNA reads TGTGCCAGCTCACCCGTCCCGGGACAGGGGGTCTTAGGTGAGCAGTTCTTC. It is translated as CASSPVPGQGVLGEQFF.

CDR3 sequence reads: CASSQPGQGVETQYF. CDR3 sequence (DNA): TGCGCCAGCAGCCAACCGGGACAGGGAGTGGAGACCCAGTACTTC. The chain couples TRBV5-1 to TRBJ2-5; 9 nucleotides match TRBD1. The germline V gene encodes CDR1 SGHRS and CDR2 YFSETQ. Unmatched junction bases numbered 9, after V lost 4 bases and J lost 5 bases. The CDR3 covers 15 residues.

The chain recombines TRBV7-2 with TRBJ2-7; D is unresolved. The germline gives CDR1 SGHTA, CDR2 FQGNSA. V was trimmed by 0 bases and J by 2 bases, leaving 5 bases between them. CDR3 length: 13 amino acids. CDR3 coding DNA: TGTGCCAGCAGCTTAGCGGGTCCCTACGAGCAGTACTTC. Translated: CASSLAGPYEQYF.

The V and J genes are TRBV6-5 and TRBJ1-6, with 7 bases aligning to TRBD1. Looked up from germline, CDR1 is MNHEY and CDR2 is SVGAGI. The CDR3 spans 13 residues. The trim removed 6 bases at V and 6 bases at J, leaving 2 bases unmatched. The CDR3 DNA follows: TGTGCCAGCAGGACAGGGCGTAATTCACCCCTCCACTTT. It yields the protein CASRTGRNSPLHF.

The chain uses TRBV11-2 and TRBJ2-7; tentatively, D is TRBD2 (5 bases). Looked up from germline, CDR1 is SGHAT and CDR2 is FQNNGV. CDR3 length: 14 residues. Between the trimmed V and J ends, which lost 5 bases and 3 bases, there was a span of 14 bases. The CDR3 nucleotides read TGTGCCAGCAGCCTAGGACGGGGAAACTACGAGCAGTACTTC. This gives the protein CASSLGRGNYEQYF.

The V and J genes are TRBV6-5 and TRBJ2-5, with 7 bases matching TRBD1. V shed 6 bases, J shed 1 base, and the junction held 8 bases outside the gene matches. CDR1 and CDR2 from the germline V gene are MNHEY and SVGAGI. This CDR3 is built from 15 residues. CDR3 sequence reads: CASRPAGTVQETQYF. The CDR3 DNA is TGTGCCAGCAGACCCGCCGGGACAGTCCAAGAGACCCAGTACTTC.

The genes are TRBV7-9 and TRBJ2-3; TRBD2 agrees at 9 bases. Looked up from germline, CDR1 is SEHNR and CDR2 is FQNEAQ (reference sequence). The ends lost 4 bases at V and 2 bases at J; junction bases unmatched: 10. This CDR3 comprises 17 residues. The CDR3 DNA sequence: TGTGCCAGCAGCTCCACCTCCCCTAGCGGGGTCACAGATACGCAGTATTTT. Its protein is CASSSTSPSGVTDTQYF.

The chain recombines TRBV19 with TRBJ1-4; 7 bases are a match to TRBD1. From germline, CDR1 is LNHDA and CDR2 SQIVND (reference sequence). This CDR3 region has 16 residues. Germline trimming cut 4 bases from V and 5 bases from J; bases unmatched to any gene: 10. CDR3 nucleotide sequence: TGTGCCAGTAGTACCTTCCCGGGACAGTTAAATGAAAAACTGTTTTTT. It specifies CASSTFPGQLNEKLFF.

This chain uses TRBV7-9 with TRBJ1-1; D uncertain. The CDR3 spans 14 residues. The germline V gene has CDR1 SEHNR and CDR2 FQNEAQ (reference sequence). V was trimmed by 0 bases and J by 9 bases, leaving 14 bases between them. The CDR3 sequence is CASSLAARSGKAFF. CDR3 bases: TGTGCCAGCAGCTTAGCGGCTAGGTCTGGCAAAGCTTTCTTT. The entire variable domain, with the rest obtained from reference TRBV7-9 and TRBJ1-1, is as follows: DTGVSQNPRHKITKRGQNVTFRCDPISEHNRLYWYRQTLGQGPEFLTYFQNEAQLEKSRLLSDRFSAERPKGSFSTLEIQRTEQGDSAMYLCASSLAARSGKAFFGQGTRLTVV.

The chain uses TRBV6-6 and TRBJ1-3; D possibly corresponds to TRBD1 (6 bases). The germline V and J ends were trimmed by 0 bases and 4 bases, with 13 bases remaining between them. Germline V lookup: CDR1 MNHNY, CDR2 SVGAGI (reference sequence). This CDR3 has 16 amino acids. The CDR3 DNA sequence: TGTGCCAGCAGTTACTCGAAGCCAGGGGACGGAAACACCATATATTTT. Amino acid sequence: CASSYSKPGDGNTIYF.

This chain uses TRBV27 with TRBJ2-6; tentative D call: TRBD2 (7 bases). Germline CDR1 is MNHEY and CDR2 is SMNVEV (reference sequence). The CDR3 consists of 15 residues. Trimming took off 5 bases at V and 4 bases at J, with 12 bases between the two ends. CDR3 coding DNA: TGTGCCAGCAGTGAAGGGGGGGCCGGGGCCAACGTCCTGACTTTC. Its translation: CASSEGGAGANVLTF.

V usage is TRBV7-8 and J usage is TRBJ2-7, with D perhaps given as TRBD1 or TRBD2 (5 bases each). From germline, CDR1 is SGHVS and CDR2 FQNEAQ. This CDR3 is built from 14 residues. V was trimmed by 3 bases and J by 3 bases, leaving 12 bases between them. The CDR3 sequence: CASSFGTEIYEQYF. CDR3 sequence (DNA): TGTGCCAGCAGCTTCGGGACGGAAATCTACGAGCAGTACTTC.

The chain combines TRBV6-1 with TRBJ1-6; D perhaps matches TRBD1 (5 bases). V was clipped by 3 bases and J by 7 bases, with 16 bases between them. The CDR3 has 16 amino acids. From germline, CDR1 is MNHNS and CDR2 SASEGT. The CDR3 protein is CASSDRADSFNSPLHF. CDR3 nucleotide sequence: TGTGCCAGCAGTGATAGGGCCGACAGTTTCAATTCACCCCTCCACTTT.

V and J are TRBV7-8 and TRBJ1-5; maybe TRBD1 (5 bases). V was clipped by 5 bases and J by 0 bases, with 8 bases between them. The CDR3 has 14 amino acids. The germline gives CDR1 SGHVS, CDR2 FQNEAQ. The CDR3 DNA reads TGTGCCAGCAGCCAGACAGATAGCAATCAGCCCCAGCATTTT. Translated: CASSQTDSNQPQHF.

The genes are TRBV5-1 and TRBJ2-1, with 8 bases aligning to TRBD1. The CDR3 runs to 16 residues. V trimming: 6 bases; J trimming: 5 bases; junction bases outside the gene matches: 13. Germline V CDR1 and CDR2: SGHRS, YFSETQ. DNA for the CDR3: TGCGCCAGCACCTACTCGGACAGGGCTTGGGACAATGAGCAGTTCTTC. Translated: CASTYSDRAWDNEQFF.

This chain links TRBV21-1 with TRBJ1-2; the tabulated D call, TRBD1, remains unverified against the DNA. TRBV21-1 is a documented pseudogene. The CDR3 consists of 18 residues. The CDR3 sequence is CASSNRDRGHRGNYGYTF. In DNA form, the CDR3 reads TGTGCCAGCAGCAACCGGGACAGGGGACACCGGGGGAACTATGGCTACACCTTC.

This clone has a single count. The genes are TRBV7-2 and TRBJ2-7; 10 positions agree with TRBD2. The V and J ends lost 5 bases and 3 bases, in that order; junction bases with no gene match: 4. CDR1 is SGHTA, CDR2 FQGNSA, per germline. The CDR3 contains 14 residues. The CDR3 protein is CASSPSGGDYEQYF. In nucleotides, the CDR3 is TGTGCCAGCAGCCCGAGCGGGGGGGACTACGAGCAGTACTTC.